The 26 T cell receptor beta chains given below trace back to one sample, sequenced in a study of Tregs in tolerant kidney transplant recipients (dated by TCRdb to the late 2010s). Libraries were built with the immunoSEQ multiplex PCR assay. In TCRdb, the immuneACCESS table is reduced to in-frame sequences with V and J assigned. These tables do not hold every clone; where another copy was compared, an unresolved V gene accounts for under half, and the others remain unexplained. Counted in this sample were fewer than 80,000 clones; 95% to 98% of them appeared once. Around 0.51% of the sample belongs to the ten largest clones. In light of the paper, this sample's time point label describes: blood sample drawn before combined kidney and bone marrow transplant. The material was CD4+ T cells from blood, obtained before the transplant. The source of these receptors is a human donor who received a combined kidney and bone marrow transplant.

V is TRBV13 and J is TRBJ2-5, with 10 bases aligning to TRBD2. V lost 5 bases to trimming and J lost 2 bases; unmatched junction nucleotides: 5. Germline-derived CDR1 and CDR2 are PRHDT and FYEKMQ (reference sequence). This CDR3 has 15 residues. The CDR3 is CASSGLAVKQETQYF. DNA of the CDR3: TGTGCCAGCAGCGGACTAGCGGTTAAACAAGAGACCCAGTACTTC.

This CDR3 is CSVYREMRYTF. The CDR3 coding sequence is TGCAGCGTTTACAGGGAAATGCGCTACACCTTC. The rearrangement links TRBV29-1 to TRBJ1-2; possible D gene TRBD1, 6 bases. The CDR3 sequence is 11 residues long. V was clipped by 5 bases and J by 9 bases, with 13 bases between them. Germline V gene lookup returns CDR1 SQVTM and CDR2 ANQGSEA.

The gene calls are TRBV27 and TRBJ2-7; possible D gene TRBD2, 5 bases. The germline V gene has CDR1 MNHEY and CDR2 SMNVEV (reference sequence). Deletions cut 5 bases from V and 4 bases from J, with 9 bases between. This CDR3 has 12 amino acids. In DNA form, the CDR3 reads TGTGCCAGCAGTACCCGGGGATACGAGCAGTACTTC. It specifies CASSTRGYEQYF.

The V call is TRBV19, the J call TRBJ1-1, with a tentative D call TRBD1 (6 bases). Trimming left V 4 bases short and J 5 bases short, with 14 bases between. The CDR3 contains 14 residues. The germline V gene has CDR1 LNHDA and CDR2 SQIVND (reference sequence). CDR3 protein: CASSRTGFGTEAFF. CDR3 sequence (DNA): TGTGCCAGTAGTAGAACAGGGTTTGGTACTGAAGCTTTCTTT.

The V call is TRBV29-1, the J call TRBJ1-2, with D possibly TRBD1 on 6 matching bases. V shed 3 bases and J shed 4 bases, with 12 bases lying between them. This CDR3 is 13 amino acids long. The germline V gene has CDR1 SQVTM and CDR2 ANQGSEA. This CDR3 is CSVDSAGAYGYTF. CDR3 DNA sequence: TGCAGCGTTGATAGTGCAGGGGCCTATGGCTACACCTTC.

V usage is TRBV19 and J usage is TRBJ1-5; a weak D match, TRBD1 (5 bases). Trimming took off 3 bases at V and 2 bases at J, with 8 bases between the two ends. The germline gives CDR1 LNHDA, CDR2 SQIVND (reference sequence). The CDR3 is made up of 14 amino acids. The CDR3 DNA follows: TGTGCCAGTAGTATTATCAGGGGCAATCAGCCCCAGCATTTT. It is translated as CASSIIRGNQPQHF.

The genes are TRBV4-1 and TRBJ2-2; TRBD2 matches 8 bases. The germline V gene has CDR1 MGHRA and CDR2 YSYEKL. The CDR3 has 17 residues. V lost 6 bases, J lost 8 bases, and 17 bases stayed unmatched. CDR3 coding DNA: TGCGCCAGCAGAGCCGTTGAGACGGGAGGGCCGGGAGGGGAGCTGTTTTTT. It codes for CASRAVETGGPGGELFF.

J is TRBJ1-1 and V is TRBV5-1, with 8 positions matching TRBD1. The V and J ends lost 4 bases and 1 base, in that order; junction bases with no gene match: 3. The CDR3 is 14 amino acids. Germline V gives CDR1 SGHRS, CDR2 YFSETQ. Written as DNA, the CDR3 is TGCGCCAGCAGCCGGGACAGGTGGAACACTGAAGCTTTCTTT. Translation gives CASSRDRWNTEAFF. The full variable domain, its missing parts supplied by reference TRBV5-1 and TRBJ1-1, is KAGVTQTPRYLIKTRGQQVTLSCSPISGHRSVSWYQQTPGQGLQFLFEYFSETQRNKGNFPGRFSGRQFSNSRSEMNVSTLELGDSALYLCASSRDRWNTEAFFGQGTRLTVV.

CDR3 bases: TGTGCCAGCAGCCTGGACTCGAGAAGCTCCTACGAGCAGTACTTC. Amino acid sequence: CASSLDSRSSYEQYF. J is TRBJ2-7 and V is TRBV7-2, with D maybe TRBD2 (5 bases). The germline gives CDR1 SGHTA, CDR2 FQGNSA. V lost 5 bases and J 0 bases, leaving 14 bases between the germline ends. CDR3 length equals 15 residues.

This sequence joins TRBV7-2 and TRBJ2-1; TRBD2 is a possible D gene (5 bases). The CDR3 has 17 residues. Germline-derived CDR1 and CDR2 are SGHTA and FQGNSA. V was trimmed by 4 bases and J by 10 bases, leaving 26 bases between them. In DNA, the CDR3 is TGTGCCAGCAGCTCGAATGGGGTCGCTCTTGGACTTCGCGAGCAGTTCTTC. It is translated as CASSSNGVALGLREQFF.

The chain joins TRBV11-2 to TRBJ1-1; D is uncertain. V lost 2 bases and J 1 base, leaving 11 bases between the germline ends. The CDR3 runs to 15 residues. Germline values: CDR1 SGHAT, CDR2 FQNNGV. CDR3 loop: CASSLYMAGNTEAFF. In DNA, the CDR3 is TGTGCCAGCAGCTTATACATGGCTGGGAACACTGAAGCTTTCTTT.

The chain combines TRBV7-9 with TRBJ2-5; tentative D call: TRBD2 (7 bases). Trimming removed 10 bases at V and 5 bases at J, with 14 bases between. Germline-derived CDR1 and CDR2 are SEHNR and FQNEAQ (reference sequence). The CDR3 covers 12 residues. The CDR3 sequence: CATGGGGETQYF. The CDR3 DNA follows: TGTGCCACCGGAGGGGGAGGGGAGACCCAGTACTTC.

The chain is built from TRBV29-1 and TRBJ2-1, with 11 bases that match TRBD2. From germline, CDR1 is SQVTM and CDR2 ANQGSEA. V trimming: 7 bases; J trimming: 2 bases; junction bases outside the gene matches: 4. This CDR3 has 14 residues. The CDR3 nucleotides read TGCAGCGCTCCGACTAGCGGGACCTACAATGAGCAGTTCTTC. Translated: CSAPTSGTYNEQFF.

The rearrangement links TRBV5-1 to TRBJ1-5; tentatively, D is TRBD1 (6 bases). Between the trimmed V and J ends, which lost 0 bases and 13 bases, there was a span of 14 bases. The CDR3 has 13 amino acids. The V gene's germline CDR1 is SGHRS and CDR2 YFSETQ. This CDR3 reads CASSLAPGAPQHF. In DNA, the CDR3 is TGCGCCAGCAGCTTGGCACCAGGGGCTCCGCAGCATTTT. Using reference TRBV5-1 and TRBJ1-5 for the parts outside the CDR3, the full variable domain is KAGVTQTPRYLIKTRGQQVTLSCSPISGHRSVSWYQQTPGQGLQFLFEYFSETQRNKGNFPGRFSGRQFSNSRSEMNVSTLELGDSALYLCASSLAPGAPQHFGDGTRLSIL.

The rearrangement uses TRBV4-1 and TRBJ2-1; 10 bases are shared with TRBD2. This CDR3 has 17 residues. V lost 4 bases to trimming and J lost 8 bases; unmatched junction nucleotides: 14. Germline CDR1 MGHRA, CDR2 YSYEKL. The CDR3 bases are TGCGCCAGCAGCCCCACTATAGCGGGAGGAACAGTGCATGAGCAGTTCTTC. This sequence encodes CASSPTIAGGTVHEQFF.

The V gene is TRBV12-2, the J gene TRBJ1-3; the table's D call TRBD1 went unverified against the DNA. TRBV12-2 is noted as a pseudogene. This CDR3 has 16 residues. The DNA of the CDR3 is TGTGCAAGTCGCTTATGCGGCAGGGCGGCGGGAAACACCATATATTTT. Encoded protein: CASRLCGRAAGNTIYF.

This sequence joins TRBV7-2 and TRBJ1-3, with D unclear. CDR3 length: 15 residues. Trimming stripped 2 bases from V and 0 bases from J, with 8 bases between. Germline V lookup: CDR1 SGHTA, CDR2 FQGNSA. DNA of the CDR3: TGTGCCAGCAGCTTAACCCTACGCTCTGGAAACACCATATATTTT. Protein: CASSLTLRSGNTIYF.

This clone was seen once. The chain couples TRBV11-2 to TRBJ1-2; 12 nucleotides align to TRBD1. With V trimmed by 5 bases and J by 6 bases, 10 bases remained unmatched. The CDR3 has 16 residues. The V gene's germline CDR1 is SGHAT and CDR2 FQNNGV. The CDR3 here is CASSHSGDRGLHGYTF. Here the CDR3 DNA reads TGTGCCAGCAGCCACTCGGGGGACAGGGGGCTCCATGGCTACACCTTC. The full variable domain, with the rest looked up from reference TRBV11-2 and TRBJ1-2, is EAGVAQSPRYKIIEKRQSVAFWCNPISGHATLYWYQQILGQGPKLLIQFQNNGVVDDSQLPKDRFSAERLKGVDSTLKIQPAKLEDSAVYLCASSHSGDRGLHGYTFGSGTRLTVV.

Written as DNA, the CDR3 is TGTGCCAGCAGCCCGACCCTAGCCAAAGATACGCAGTATTTT. Amino acids: CASSPTLAKDTQYF. The rearrangement links TRBV7-3 to TRBJ2-3, with D maybe TRBD2 (5 bases). V was clipped by 5 bases and J by 5 bases, with 14 bases between them. From germline, CDR1 is SGHTA and CDR2 FQGTGA. The CDR3 sequence is 14 residues long.

This sequence joins TRBV7-9 and TRBJ2-5; D remains unclear. The CDR3 is 13 residues long. Deletions cut 7 bases from V and 1 base from J, with 10 bases between. Germline-derived CDR1 and CDR2 are SEHNR and FQNEAQ (reference sequence). CDR3 protein: CASTQQSQETQYF. The DNA for the CDR3 is TGTGCCAGCACCCAACAATCCCAAGAGACCCAGTACTTC.

This chain uses TRBV6-1 with TRBJ1-2; no reliable D call. Trimming removed 4 bases at V and 3 bases at J, with 12 bases between. Germline CDR1 and CDR2: MNHNS and SASEGT. The CDR3 totals 14 residues. CDR3 protein: CASSVMTGDYGYTF. In nucleotides, the CDR3 is TGTGCCAGCAGTGTTATGACGGGAGACTATGGCTACACCTTC.

The J gene is TRBJ1-2, the V gene TRBV5-6; the match to TRBD1 covers 7 bases. Germline assignment: CDR1 SGHDT and CDR2 YYEEEE. This CDR3 is built from 18 residues. Germline trimming cut 0 bases from V and 0 bases from J; bases unmatched to any gene: 11. CDR3: CASSLELGDREANYGYTF. In nucleotides, the CDR3 is TGTGCCAGCAGCTTGGAGTTAGGGGACAGAGAGGCTAACTATGGCTACACCTTC.

CDR3 nucleotides: TGTGCCAGCAGCTTGGGTCCAGGTCTAAAAAGTAGGACCCAGTACTTC. Encoded protein: CASSLGPGLKSRTQYF. The V call is TRBV5-6, the J call TRBJ2-5; D not certain. Between the trimmed V and J ends, which lost 0 bases and 7 bases, there was a span of 19 bases. The CDR3 consists of 16 residues. Germline V gene data show CDR1 as SGHDT and CDR2 as YYEEEE.

J is TRBJ2-3 and V is TRBV2; possibly TRBD1 for D (6 bases). The CDR3 extends over 16 amino acids. V was trimmed by 4 bases and J by 2 bases, leaving 16 bases between them. CDR1 is SNHLY and CDR2 is FYNNEI in the germline V gene. The CDR3 DNA reads as TGTGCCAGCAGTGTTCGCAGGGGCGCTACCACAGATACGCAGTATTTT. Amino acids: CASSVRRGATTDTQYF. Filled out from reference TRBV2 and TRBJ2-3, the complete variable domain reads EPEVTQTPSHQVTQMGQEVILRCVPISNHLYFYWYRQILGQKVEFLVSFYNNEISEKSEIFDDQFSVERPDGSNFTLKIRSTKLEDSAMYFCASSVRRGATTDTQYFGPGTRLTVL.

The rearrangement links TRBV5-4 to TRBJ2-5; D is uncertain. The CDR3 spans 14 residues. V lost 5 bases to trimming and J lost 1 base, with 12 bases between them. Germline lookup yields CDR1 SGHNT and CDR2 YYREEE (reference sequence). CDR3: CASRSRTTQETQYF. The CDR3 region has the DNA TGTGCCAGCAGAAGCAGAACTACCCAAGAGACCCAGTACTTC.

This clone was found once. In nucleotides, the CDR3 is TGTGCCATCAGTAGAGAGAGAGTGAACACTGAAGCTTTCTTT. As protein: CAISRERVNTEAFF. This chain connects TRBV10-3 to TRBJ1-1; no definite D call. V was clipped by 5 bases and J by 0 bases, with 10 bases between them. This CDR3 is 14 amino acids long. The germline V gene has CDR1 ENHRY and CDR2 SYGVKD.